This T cell receptor beta chain is drawn from a study of blood T cell repertoires in COVID-19. Study in general: Donors in the United States, Italy and Spain gave samples during acute or convalescent COVID-19.

The CDR3 sequence is 13 residues long. Germline V lookup: CDR1 SGHTA, CDR2 FQGNSA. V was shortened by 0 bases and J by 2 bases, with 4 bases between the two germline ends. This clone was detected a few times. Authors' data handling: Reference gene primer amplification gave nucleated cell count estimates. The data were produced by immunoSEQ multiplex PCR, yet TCRdb's version contains in-frame clones alone and is incomplete. That table furnishes V, J and clone size, whereas the DNA furnished D and trimming. This table holds around 280,000 clones, around 86% found once. This receptor was taken from a woman in her twenties or thirties who had recovered from COVID-19. The chain employs TRBV7-2 and TRBJ2-5; D ambiguous. Sequenced input: peripheral blood. Here the CDR3 reads CASSLARQETQYF. The CDR3 DNA reads as TGTGCCAGCAGCTTAGCACGGCAAGAGACCCAGTACTTC.